Following are 30 T cell receptor beta chains from one sample sequenced in a study of control samples from healthy donors and cancer patients. The protocol was immunoSEQ multiplex PCR, while the TCRdb copy is restricted to in-frame clones and leaves out a portion. The table lists about 89,000 clones, around nine tenths of them singletons, with around 20% in the top ten. The specimen sequenced was blood. The receptors here all came from a man in his thirties or forties in good health.

The chain recombines TRBV4-1 with TRBJ2-7; D possibly corresponds to TRBD1 (5 bases). The length of the CDR3 is 15 residues. Germline CDR1 reads MGHRA; CDR2 reads YSYEKL. V was trimmed by 1 base and J by 2 bases, leaving 12 bases between them. The CDR3 loop reads CASSQGQSYPYEQYV. The CDR3 DNA follows: TGCGCCAGCAGCCAAGGACAGTCTTACCCCTACGAGCAGTACGTC.

V usage is TRBV9 and J usage is TRBJ2-3, with a weak D call TRBD2 (6 bases). V dropped 0 bases and J dropped 0 bases, with 11 bases sitting between them. CDR1 and CDR2 (germline): SGDLS, YYNGEE. The length of the CDR3 is 16 residues. CDR3 amino acids: CASSVGAGFSTDTQYF. In nucleotides, the CDR3 is TGTGCCAGCAGCGTAGGAGCGGGCTTTAGCACAGATACGCAGTATTTT.

V and J are TRBV6-5 and TRBJ1-3; 7 positions agree with TRBD1. The CDR3 is 16 amino acids. From germline, CDR1 is MNHEY and CDR2 SVGAGI. The J segment lost 4 bases and the V segment lost 0 bases, leaving 6 bases of the junction unmatched. CDR3 in DNA: TGTGCCAGCAGTTACTCAGAGGGGGCGAAGGGAAACACCATATATTTT. Amino acid sequence: CASSYSEGAKGNTIYF.

The chain joins TRBV11-3 to TRBJ2-2; D remains ambiguous. The ends were cut back, 0 bases at V and 0 bases at J, with 2 bases in the middle. The CDR3 runs 14 residues. CDR1 and CDR2 from the germline V gene are SGHNT and YENEEA. CDR3 sequence reads: CASSLDTNTGELFF. The CDR3 DNA is TGTGCCAGCAGCTTAGACACGAACACCGGGGAGCTGTTTTTT.

The rearrangement links TRBV4-1 to TRBJ2-2, with D perhaps given as TRBD1 or TRBD2 (5 bases each). Germline lookup yields CDR1 MGHRA and CDR2 YSYEKL. CDR3 length: 16 amino acids. With 4 bases removed from V and 0 bases from J, the gap between germline ends came to 12 bases. CDR3 nucleotides: TGCGCCAGCAGCCTATACCGGGGCACGAACACCGGGGAGCTGTTTTTT. It is translated as CASSLYRGTNTGELFF.

The V gene is TRBV12-3 or TRBV12-4, the J gene TRBJ1-1, with TRBD1 as a possible D gene (5 bases). The CDR3 sequence is 13 residues long. Trimming cost V 5 bases and J 3 bases, with 10 bases left between them. The CDR3 nucleotides are TGTGCCAGCAGTATCCAGGGAGACACTGAAGCTTTCTTT. Protein sequence: CASSIQGDTEAFF.

The rearrangement links TRBV24-1 to TRBJ1-2; the match to TRBD1 covers 10 bases. J lost 3 bases, V lost 2 bases, and 17 bases had no gene match. The length of the CDR3 is 20 residues. Germline values: CDR1 KGHDR, CDR2 SFDVKD. For the CDR3, the DNA is TGTGCCACCAGTGATTCCAAAACCTCCGGGACAGGGGCCGCTTACTATGGCTACACCTTC. Its translation is CATSDSKTSGTGAAYYGYTF.

V gene TRBV5-8 combines with J gene TRBJ1-4, with D unclear. Trimming stripped 3 bases from V and 5 bases from J, with 8 bases between. The CDR3 loop spans 13 amino acids. Germline CDR1 and CDR2: SGHTS and YDEGEE. CDR3 region: CASSSAGNEKLFF. CDR3 DNA sequence: TGTGCCAGCAGCTCCGCCGGAAATGAAAAACTGTTTTTT.

The chain joins TRBV6-2 or TRBV6-3 to TRBJ1-1, with D maybe TRBD1 (6 bases). V lost 6 bases and J lost 1, with 12 bases in between. This CDR3 contains 14 residues. Germline CDR1 reads MNHEY; CDR2 reads SVGEGT. The CDR3 spells CASSRQVENTEAFF. The CDR3 DNA is TGTGCCAGCAGCAGACAGGTAGAGAACACTGAAGCTTTCTTT.

This clone was counted a single time. The chain uses TRBV5-1 and TRBJ2-3; 10 nucleotides match TRBD2. CDR1 is SGHRS, CDR2 YFSETQ, per germline. This CDR3 has 14 residues. The V segment lost 7 bases and the J segment 5 bases; nucleotides outside the gene matches: 7. The CDR3 sequence is CASQAGGPGDTQYF. Here the CDR3 DNA reads TGCGCCAGCCAAGCGGGGGGGCCTGGAGATACGCAGTATTTT.

CDR3 bases: TGTGCCAGCAGCTTAGGGCGGATCACAGATACGCAGTATTTT. Protein sequence: CASSLGRITDTQYF. The chain joins TRBV11-2 to TRBJ2-3; D is unclear. Germline V gene lookup returns CDR1 SGHAT and CDR2 FQNNGV. This CDR3 spans 14 amino acids. Trimming shortened V by 1 base and J by 2 bases, and 7 bases separated the two germline ends.

The chain links TRBV19 to TRBJ1-5, with D uncertain. Trimming took 1 base from V and 1 from J, leaving 5 bases between them. There are 14 residues in the CDR3. The germline V gene encodes CDR1 LNHDA and CDR2 SQIVND (reference sequence). The CDR3 region is CASSIAASNQPQHF. CDR3 nucleotides: TGTGCCAGTAGTATAGCAGCCAGCAATCAGCCCCAGCATTTT.

This clone was counted only a few times. The chain joins TRBV27 to TRBJ2-5; D possibly uses TRBD1 or TRBD2 (6 bases each). The CDR3 loop spans 15 amino acids. In germline, CDR1 is MNHEY, CDR2 SMNVEV (reference sequence). V was cut by 9 bases and J by 3 bases, with 20 bases left in between. DNA for the CDR3: TGTGCCAGTTCCGCCCTAGGGGGGCCTGAAGAGACCCAGTACTTC. Its translation: CASSALGGPEETQYF.

J is TRBJ2-1 and V is TRBV7-9; 10 bases align to TRBD2. V gave up 5 bases and J gave up 7 bases; unmatched junction bases: 8. This CDR3 has 15 residues. CDR1 is SEHNR and CDR2 is FQNEAQ in the germline V gene (reference sequence). This chain's CDR3 is CASSRSGGHSNEQFF. CDR3 DNA sequence: TGTGCCAGCAGCCGTAGCGGGGGGCACTCAAATGAGCAGTTCTTC.

V is TRBV11-2 and J is TRBJ1-2, with D unclear. The CDR3 has 14 amino acids. Trimming stripped 4 bases from V and 4 bases from J, with 13 bases between. CDR1 and CDR2 (germline): SGHAT, FQNNGV. The CDR3, as DNA: TGTGCCAGCAGCTCCGGACGGTCCTTCTATGGCTACACCTTC. Its protein is CASSSGRSFYGYTF.

V gene TRBV7-9 combines with J gene TRBJ2-7; maybe TRBD2 (6 bases). This CDR3 spans 14 amino acids. Germline CDR1 and CDR2: SEHNR and FQNEAQ (reference sequence). V was clipped by 5 bases and J by 1 base, with 12 bases between them. The CDR3 sequence: CASSPGRGSYEQYV. The CDR3 region has the DNA TGTGCCAGCAGCCCTGGACGGGGGTCCTACGAGCAGTACGTC.

This chain links TRBV24-1 with TRBJ2-5; the match to TRBD2 covers 10 bases. The J segment lost 4 bases and the V segment lost 4 bases, leaving 14 bases of the junction unmatched. The germline gives CDR1 KGHDR, CDR2 SFDVKD. The CDR3 covers 18 residues. CDR3: CATSEAGRGTSEGETQYF. The CDR3 nucleotides read TGTGCCACCAGTGAGGCCGGGAGGGGGACTAGCGAGGGAGAGACCCAGTACTTC.

The chain recombines TRBV7-9 with TRBJ1-2; 8 bases fit TRBD1. With V trimmed by 2 bases and J by 2 bases, 7 bases remained unmatched. The CDR3 covers 16 residues. Germline V CDR1 and CDR2: SEHNR, FQNEAQ (reference sequence). The CDR3 here is CASSLTLGQGNYGYTF. CDR3 nucleotide sequence: TGTGCCAGCAGCTTAACCCTTGGACAGGGAAACTATGGCTACACCTTC.

The chain's CDR3 is CASSGAGSNTGELFF. The CDR3, as DNA: TGTGCCAGCTCAGGGGCGGGCTCGAACACCGGGGAGCTGTTTTTT. The rearrangement joins TRBV18 to TRBJ2-2; either TRBD1 or TRBD2 may fit D (5 bases each). CDR3 length equals 15 residues. The ends were cut back, 5 bases at V and 0 bases at J, with 10 bases in the middle. Germline CDR1 KGHSH, CDR2 LQKENI.

DNA of the CDR3: TGTGCCAGCAGTGTCCCGACCGGGGCTCAGTTCTTC. Its protein is CASSVPTGAQFF. This sequence joins TRBV25-1 and TRBJ2-1; either TRBD1 or TRBD2 may fit D (5 bases each). There are 12 residues in the CDR3. Germline V gene lookup returns CDR1 MGHDK and CDR2 SYGVNS. Trimming stripped 4 bases from V and 13 bases from J, with 14 bases between.

The chain combines TRBV6-5 with TRBJ1-1; D is ambiguous. V dropped 0 bases and J dropped 4 bases, with 6 bases sitting between them. Germline lookup yields CDR1 MNHEY and CDR2 SVGAGI. The CDR3 length is 13 residues. In DNA form, the CDR3 reads TGTGCCAGCAGTTACTCGACGAGCACTGAAGCTTTCTTT. As protein: CASSYSTSTEAFF.

The genes are TRBV30 and TRBJ2-3; D uncertain. There are 15 residues in the CDR3. In germline, CDR1 is GTSNPN, CDR2 SVGIG (reference sequence). Trimming removed 2 bases from V and 0 bases from J, with 12 bases in between. The CDR3 sequence is CAWSYIGASTDTQYF. The CDR3 DNA is TGTGCCTGGAGTTATATAGGAGCTAGCACAGATACGCAGTATTTT.

The chain combines TRBV29-1 with TRBJ1-1; 7 bases line up with TRBD1. Germline loops: CDR1 SQVTM, CDR2 ANQGSEA. After removal of 5 bases from V and 2 bases from J, the junction contained 14 bases not matched to a gene. CDR3 length: 16 residues. The CDR3 nucleotides read TGCAGCGTTCAGCCCCAGGCAGGGGGGGGTAACACTGAAGCTTTCTTT. Encoded protein: CSVQPQAGGGNTEAFF.

The rearrangement links TRBV21-1 to TRBJ2-7; the D call of TRBD1 is as the table states it, not checked on the DNA. TRBV21-1 is a pseudogene. CDR3 size: 15 residues. The chain's CDR3 is CASSKNTGGSYEQYF. The CDR3 DNA follows: TGTGCCAGCAGCAAAAACACAGGGGGCTCGTACGAGCAGTACTTC.

J is TRBJ1-3 and V is TRBV19; no clear D gene. The V gene lost 3 bases and the J gene lost 0 bases, with 9 bases spanning the gap. The CDR3 extends over 15 amino acids. Germline loops: CDR1 LNHDA, CDR2 SQIVND (reference sequence). The DNA of the CDR3 is TGTGCCAGTAGTATGGAGGCGATCTCTGGAAACACCATATATTTT. As protein: CASSMEAISGNTIYF.

V usage is TRBV5-4 and J usage is TRBJ1-2; 10 bases are a match to TRBD1. V gave up 4 bases and J gave up 3 bases; unmatched junction bases: 6. The V gene's germline CDR1 is SGHNT and CDR2 YYREEE (reference sequence). The CDR3 has 15 amino acids. CDR3 DNA sequence: TGTGCCAGCAGCCCCGGGACAGGGGAGTACTATGGCTACACCTTC. Its translation: CASSPGTGEYYGYTF.

V gene TRBV7-6 combines with J gene TRBJ1-5, with D unresolved. There are 12 residues in the CDR3. Germline V gives CDR1 SGHVS, CDR2 FNYEAQ. V was clipped by 5 bases and J by 4 bases, with 6 bases between them. The CDR3 spells CASSASNQPQHF. The CDR3 DNA is TGTGCCAGCAGCGCCTCTAATCAGCCCCAGCATTTT.

This chain connects TRBV19 to TRBJ2-1; D unresolved. The CDR3 extends over 13 amino acids. The V end lost 5 bases, the J end lost 5 bases, and 10 bases lay between the germline ends. Germline V gene data show CDR1 as LNHDA and CDR2 as SQIVND (reference sequence). CDR3 DNA sequence: TGTGCCAGTAGTTCAGGACCCGACAATGAGCAGTTCTTC. Protein product: CASSSGPDNEQFF.

This rearrangement joins TRBV5-1 to TRBJ1-4; no definite D call. CDR1 SGHRS and CDR2 YFSETQ come from the germline V gene. The CDR3 length is 13 residues. Trimming took 4 bases from V and 3 from J, leaving 7 bases between them. The CDR3 sequence: CASSPSPNEKLFF. CDR3 bases: TGCGCCAGCAGCCCGTCACCTAATGAAAAACTGTTTTTT.

The V call is TRBV27, the J call TRBJ1-2; no firm D call. V lost 3 bases to trimming and J lost 0 bases, with 8 bases between them. This CDR3 has 14 amino acids. Per germline, CDR1 MNHEY and CDR2 SMNVEV (reference sequence). CDR3 in amino acids: CASSFRAPNYGYTF. As DNA, the CDR3 is TGTGCCAGCAGTTTCCGGGCCCCTAACTATGGCTACACCTTC.